This section outlines one T cell receptor beta chain sequence together with its context. The antigen it binds to is not known. One end of the junction varies from germline; a read error may be responsible. The sample's treatment or condition, from its label and the paper: live attenuated yellow fever vaccine strain. Two biological replicates of bulk PBMCs were collected at each blood-draw timepoint. A standard Ficoll-Paque protocol was used to isolate PBMCs from peripheral blood. TriZol was used to extract RNA from bulk PBMCs, CD4 and CD8 fractions, and dextramer-positive and dextramer-negative fractions. The germline V gene (reference sequence) yields SGHNT for CDR1 and YYREEE for CDR2. Including cysteine and phenylalanine, the CDR3 has 15 amino acids. Of the read, only the CDR3 DNA is kept; its 45 bases are in frame from base 1. The source of the sample is a study of T cells after yellow fever vaccination (dated 2019 in TCRdb). Looking at the study overall: The SMART-Seq v4 Ultra Low Input RNA kit was used to prepare libraries from fractions with low cell numbers. To track T-cell clones before and after primary and booster YFV17D yellow fever vaccination, bulk TCR alpha and beta repertoires were sequenced longitudinally. Two healthy male donors, one aged 18 to 29 and one aged 30 to 39 years, were included in the cohort. Blood samples were taken at several timepoints before and after primary and secondary immunization, and bulk PBMC replicates and cell subsets were isolated.

Synthesis of TCR cDNA relied on 5'RACE template switching, a step that introduced a universal primer site along with unique molecular identifiers. Priming of cDNA synthesis was performed from both the TCR alpha and TCR beta constant segments. Library amplification used two PCR steps, and the second PCR step added sample barcodes and sequencing adapters. Sequencing of the libraries was done on either Illumina HiSeq 2500 (2x100 bp) or NovaSeq (2x150 bp). The study's own analysis went as follows. MIGEC was used to demultiplex reads and collapse the reads into UMI consensus sequences, and MiXCR was used for V(D)J alignment. Using edgeR on replicate PBMC samples, clonotypes were called vaccine-responding if FDR was below 0.01 and the log2 fold change was above 5 up to day 15. CD4 or CD8 identity was assigned to each bulk clonotype according to whether the clonotype was present at higher abundance in the sequenced CD4 repertoire or the sequenced CD8 repertoire. TCRdb redid the processing of the public reads, applying fastp at Q25 and MiXCR, and retained in-frame beta chains. Rows with one shared CDR3 protein collapse into an entry with the most common genes and DNA. The V and J calls were not made by the authors but by TCRdb's processing. The sample has under 700,000 distinct CDR3 sequences on record, approximately 16% of them singletons. The ten most abundant clones make up 15% to 20% of the sample.

Summary of the overall study and its limitations: A small share of clonotypes occurred in both CD4 and CD8 compartments, likely arising from convergent recombination. Compared with the primary T-cell response, the secondary T-cell response was weaker but faster, peaking on day 5 rather than day 15. Because abundant contaminating clonotypes from the bulk population could be contained in FACS-sorted repertoires, computational filtering was required. Because the study included only a couple of donors, the extent to which the findings can be generalized is limited. After the booster, most clones that had expanded after primary vaccination were detected again (about 97% of CD4 and around nine tenths of CD8), suggesting broad maintenance of memory.

The origin of this receptor is a young man who received the YFV17D yellow fever vaccine. The sequence is built from TRBV5-4 and TRBJ1-1, with the D gene not clear enough to name. Sequenced here: PBMCs, sampled about 5 days after the first yellow fever vaccination. In nucleotides, the sequence is TGTGCCAGCAGCAATGCTATGGACGGGAACACTGATGCTTTCTTT. It encodes CASSNAMDGNTDAFF.